The subject of this entry is one T cell receptor (beta chain). Its specificity is unknown. The sample belongs to a study of cytomegalovirus exposure and HLA in healthy donors. The PCR employed 60 Vbeta primers together with 13 Jbeta primers. Data came from immunoSEQ multiplex PCR; TCRdb stores just in-frame clones and leaves some out. The repertoire has about 190,000 clones, 65% to 80% of them found once; the top ten carry 4% to 5%. Study-wide points: In an earlier analysis, productive rearrangement rates for most beta V segments clustered near 87% or 30%.

This CDR3 spans 15 amino acids. Germline V gene sequence: CDR1 MGHRA, CDR2 YSYEKL. The sample consisted of PBMCs. J is TRBJ2-5 and V is TRBV4-1; weak D call: TRBD1 (6 bases). Gene TRBJ2-7 matches the end of the DNA better, so the J call may be wrong. The TCR sequence derives from a man aged 25-40 years in good health and CMV-seropositive. As DNA, the CDR3 is TGCGCCAGCAGCCTAAAGGACAGCCAATCCTACGAGCAGTACTTC. Protein product: CASSLKDSQSYEQYF.